Below, one T cell receptor (beta chain) is given with its context. This clonotype was picked up many times. Its antigen target is currently unknown. No much larger clone exists at a distance of one base, and base qualities are not known. TCR beta CDR3 regions were amplified from RNA transcripts. The TCR CDR3 was subjected to a first round of RT-PCR using the HTBI primer set and the Qiagen OneStep RT-PCR kit. A second multiplex PCR round built the libraries, followed by size selection and purification. Sequencing of the libraries was done on an Illumina HiSeq2000 using paired-end 100 bp reads. Processing in the source paper ran as follows. SOAPnuke was used to process the raw data, with reads discarded if the reads contained adapters or uncalled bases, had a mean Phred below 15, or lacked an exact constant-primer or identifier match. COPE v1.2.5 was used to merge the high-quality paired reads, and each unique nucleotide sequence was defined as a clonotype. MiTCR v1.1 was used to align the clonotypes against IMGT TRBV, TRBD and TRBJ reference segments. Analysis was restricted to V-J combinations with a frequency above 0.0001, which covered about 99% of repertoires. The TCS score was defined as the ratio of F50 (clonal expansion) to E x V (chaos), calculated using BLOSUM62-based TCRdist between CDR3 peptides within each V-J. Welch's t-statistics and random forest reduced some 510 V-J features to about 13, which were used in a naive Bayes classifier (R e1071). The similarity between thyroid and blood repertoires was quantified using the Morisita-Horn index. TCRdb handled the public reads itself, with Q25 trimming in fastp and clone calling in MiXCR, and kept productive beta chains. Each CDR3 protein gets just one entry, which takes the most common genes and DNA from the rows behind it. In this record, the V and J calls reflect TCRdb's handling and not the investigators' own analysis. The sample includes almost 600,000 distinct CDR3 sequences, with 40% to 55% observed a single time. The ten largest make up roughly 7.7% of the sample.

This record comes from a study of T cells in Graves' hyperthyroidism and ophthalmopathy (dated by TCRdb to between 2018 and 2021). Regarding the complete study: TCR V-J signatures able to tell the groups apart were searched for in a discovery cohort of 95 or so patients, of whom 43 had Graves' ophthalmopathy and roughly 57 had stable Graves' hyperthyroidism. The paper reports TCR Vbeta CDR3 sequencing of fewer than 150 peripheral blood samples: under 45 ophthalmopathy, 75 to 80 hyperthyroidism and some 17 progressor patients. The 100 or so discovery patients were randomly divided into training and test sets at a 7:3 ratio. An independent validation cohort of around 19 hyperthyroidism patients and about 15 patients who later progressed to ophthalmopathy tested prospective prediction of ophthalmopathy. After sampling, hyperthyroidism patients received methimazole starting at 30 mg daily, and ophthalmopathy patients received high-dose intravenous methylprednisolone. The study also compared thyroid tissue and blood T-cell repertoires from roughly 6 Graves' hyperthyroidism patients.

There are 13 amino acids in the CDR3, from cysteine to phenylalanine inclusive. Only the CDR3 DNA is retained, 39 bases long and in frame from the first base. V loses 3 bases of germline sequence and J loses 4 bases, and the interval between the two ends is 10 bases. The germline V gene gives CDR1 as SGHRS and CDR2 as YFSETQ. Graves' hyperthyroidism was defined as stable when no progression to ophthalmopathy occurred over 18 months of follow-up. Hyperthyroidism patients were newly diagnosed, had a disease duration of under 2 months, and were aged 18 to 65 years. Patients with uncontrolled infections, other autoimmune diseases, pregnancy or lactation were excluded. Clinical symptoms, serum thyroxine and TRAb, thyroid ultrasound, and orbital computed tomography formed the basis for the diagnoses. Trizol reagent was used to extract total RNA, and RNA quality was then checked on an Agilent 2100 Bioanalyzer.

Here is what the overall study found, with its caveats: In cross-validation, a model built on a 13 V-J signature told ophthalmopathy apart from stable hyperthyroidism with approximately 90% sensitivity and roughly 81% specificity, and in testing the same model reached 80%/75%. No statistical method was used to fix the sample size in advance, and group allocation was not hidden from the investigators. Most expanded thyroid clonotypes (frequency above 0.001) were also detected in blood, suggesting blood repertoires may reflect thyroid immune responses. In validation, the model predicted progression to ophthalmopathy with 55% to 71% sensitivity and less than 75% specificity, a median of approximately 6.5 months before onset.

The chain uses TRBV5-1 and TRBJ2-5, with the D segment possibly TRBD1 or TRBD2, each aligning over 5 bases. The material sequenced was peripheral blood or thyroid tissue (not recorded which). This sequence was found in a woman in her late teens or twenties with Graves' hyperthyroidism. The nucleotide sequence reads as follows: TGCGCCAGCAGCTGGGGGACGGGAGAGACCCAGTACTTC. Its protein product is CASSWGTGETQYF.